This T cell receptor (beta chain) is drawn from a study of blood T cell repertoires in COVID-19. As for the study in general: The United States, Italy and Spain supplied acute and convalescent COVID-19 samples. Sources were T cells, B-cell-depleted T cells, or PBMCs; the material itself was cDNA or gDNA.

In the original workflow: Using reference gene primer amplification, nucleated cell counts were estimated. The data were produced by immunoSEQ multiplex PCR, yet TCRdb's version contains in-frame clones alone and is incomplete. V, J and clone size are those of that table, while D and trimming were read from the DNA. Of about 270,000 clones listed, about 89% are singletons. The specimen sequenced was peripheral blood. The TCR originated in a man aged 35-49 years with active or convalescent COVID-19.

The CDR3 DNA follows: TGTGCCAGCAGCCTACAGGACCCCAGGGACGAGCAGTACTTC. Its protein product is CASSLQDPRDEQYF. V usage is TRBV27 and J usage is TRBJ2-7; D may be TRBD1 (5 bases). The CDR3 length is 14 residues. Trimming shortened V by 6 bases and J by 5 bases, and 17 bases separated the two germline ends. CDR1 is MNHEY, CDR2 SMNVEV, per germline (reference sequence).